This note documents a single TCR beta chain sequence. Generated by immunoSEQ multiplex PCR, the TCRdb table keeps only in-frame clones and is missing some. The data show approximately 30,000 clones, about 91% seen once. This specimen comes from a study of blood T cell repertoires in COVID-19. The sequence was collected from a human donor with active COVID-19. The donor label of this sample is uncertain. The sample was peripheral blood.

CDR3 loop: CASSPTAGLVITDTQYF. DNA for the CDR3: TGTGCCAGCTCACCAACCGCGGGACTAGTAATCACAGATACGCAGTATTTT. The rearrangement links TRBV18 to TRBJ2-3; 8 bases fit TRBD2. With 2 bases clipped from V and 2 bases from J, the junction kept 9 bases outside the gene matches. This CDR3 spans 17 amino acids. CDR1 is KGHSH, CDR2 LQKENI, per germline.